These 25 T cell receptor beta chains originate from one sample sequenced in a study of TIL therapy for anti-PD-1-resistant metastatic lung cancer. Sequencing used immunoSEQ v3. Libraries were prepared by immunoSEQ multiplex PCR; TCRdb keeps only in-frame clonotypes and omits some of them. The data hold about 59,000 clones, with 73% observed a single time. Documented time point: pre-treatment sample, taken before nivolumab and TIL therapy. This material consisted of blood, taken at baseline. The receptors stem from a person between 25 and 80 years old with non-small cell lung cancer.

This chain connects TRBV6-5 to TRBJ2-3, with TRBD1 matching over 8 bases. Germline V gene lookup returns CDR1 MNHEY and CDR2 SVGAGI. J was trimmed by 0 bases and V by 6 bases; bases with no gene match: 2. The CDR3 runs 14 residues. The CDR3 protein is CASSRDRSTDTQYF. In nucleotides, the CDR3 is TGTGCCAGCAGCCGGGACAGGAGCACAGATACGCAGTATTTT.

The chain joins TRBV5-8 to TRBJ2-5; 8 nucleotides align to TRBD1. Germline values: CDR1 SGHTS, CDR2 YDEGEE. CDR3 length: 15 amino acids. Losses at the gene ends were 2 bases for V and 5 bases for J; bases not matched to a gene: 8. In DNA form, the CDR3 reads TGTGCCAGCAGCTTAAATGGACAGGGCAGGGAGACCCAGTACTTC. It encodes CASSLNGQGRETQYF.

This clone is labeled medium-sized. The gene calls are TRBV7-9 and TRBJ1-6; 8 bases align to TRBD1. Germline trimming cut 1 base from V and 9 bases from J; bases unmatched to any gene: 5. This CDR3 has 15 residues. Germline V gene sequence: CDR1 SEHNR, CDR2 FQNEAQ (reference sequence). The CDR3 DNA is TGTGCCAGCAGCTTAGGGGCAGGGGGCAGTTCACCCCTCCACTTT. As protein: CASSLGAGGSSPLHF.

This chain links TRBV5-1 with TRBJ2-1; 9 bases match TRBD2. Germline-derived CDR1 and CDR2 are SGHRS and YFSETQ. CDR3 length: 18 residues. Trimming cost V 4 bases and J 5 bases; bases outside gene matches: 16. The chain's CDR3 is CASSPLAGGSPLDNEQFF. The CDR3 DNA is TGCGCCAGCAGCCCACTAGCGGGTGGAAGTCCTCTCGACAATGAGCAGTTCTTC.

In this sample, this clone turned up a few times. The chain recombines TRBV5-4 with TRBJ2-3; TRBD2 is a possible D gene (5 bases). Germline loops: CDR1 SGHNT, CDR2 YYREEE (reference sequence). V lost 0 bases to trimming and J lost 15 bases, with 14 bases between them. CDR3 length: 12 residues. CDR3 DNA sequence: TGTGCCAGCAGCTTGGAAGGGAGTCAGCGCTATTTT. It translates to CASSLEGSQRYF.

The rearrangement joins TRBV11-2 to TRBJ2-3, with 7 bases fitting TRBD2. V shed 2 bases, J shed 4 bases, and the junction held 6 bases outside the gene matches. The CDR3 is made up of 15 amino acids. CDR1 SGHAT and CDR2 FQNNGV come from the germline V gene. CDR3 DNA sequence: TGTGCCAGCAGCTTAAACACAGCGGGGTCAGATACGCAGTATTTT. Translation: CASSLNTAGSDTQYF. Drawing the rest from reference TRBV11-2 and TRBJ2-3, the complete variable domain is EAGVAQSPRYKIIEKRQSVAFWCNPISGHATLYWYQQILGQGPKLLIQFQNNGVVDDSQLPKDRFSAERLKGVDSTLKIQPAKLEDSAVYLCASSLNTAGSDTQYFGPGTRLTVL.

This clone has only a few counts. The rearrangement uses TRBV12-5 and TRBJ2-1; TRBD2 is a possible D gene (5 bases). Per germline, CDR1 LGHNT and CDR2 FRNRAP. The CDR3 is 14 amino acids. Trimming left V 5 bases short and J 6 bases short, with 14 bases between. The CDR3 loop is CASGPAGWGNEQFF. CDR3 nucleotides: TGTGCTAGTGGTCCCGCGGGTTGGGGCAATGAGCAGTTCTTC. Supplemented by reference TRBV12-5 and TRBJ2-1, the full variable domain reads DARVTQTPRHKVTEMGQEVTMRCQPILGHNTVFWYRQTMMQGLELLAYFRNRAPLDDSGMPKDRFSAEMPDATLATLKIQPSEPRDSAVYFCASGPAGWGNEQFFGPGTRLTVL.

In this sample, this clone turned up a few times. The chain has TRBV19 and TRBJ1-2; 10 positions agree with TRBD1. This CDR3 comprises 16 residues. In germline, CDR1 is LNHDA, CDR2 SQIVND (reference sequence). V shed 4 bases, J shed 2 bases, and the junction held 7 bases outside the gene matches. DNA for the CDR3: TGTGCCAGTAGTACTACCGGGACAGGGGCAAACTATGGCTACACCTTC. As protein: CASSTTGTGANYGYTF.

Comment on this clone: At one end the junction does not follow the germline gene, possibly because of a read error. The V and J genes are TRBV6-1 and TRBJ2-1; the match to TRBD2 covers 7 bases. CDR1 and CDR2 (germline): MNHNS, SASEGT. The CDR3 has 14 residues. CDR3 protein: CASREGEGYNEQFF. Here the CDR3 DNA reads TGTGCCAGCAGAGAAGGGGAGGGGTACAATGAGCAGTTCTTC.

The count of this clone is one. The J gene is TRBJ2-7, the V gene TRBV11-2; tentatively, D is TRBD1 or TRBD2 (5 bases each). The CDR3 consists of 15 residues. Per germline, CDR1 SGHAT and CDR2 FQNNGV. The V end was cut by 2 bases, the J end by 2 bases, with 13 bases between. CDR3 nucleotides: TGTGCCAGCAGCTTATCCCCGGGACGGGCCTACGAGCAGTACTTC. Translating gives CASSLSPGRAYEQYF.

J is TRBJ1-4 and V is TRBV6-6, with D unresolved. Germline V lookup: CDR1 MNHNY, CDR2 SVGAGI (reference sequence). V lost 6 bases, J lost 0 bases, and 11 bases lay in between. The CDR3 totals 15 residues. CDR3 loop: CASSSHMSTNEKLFF. The CDR3, as DNA: TGTGCCAGCAGCTCCCACATGTCAACTAATGAAAAACTGTTTTTT.

This clone was counted between two and nine times. This chain links TRBV28 with TRBJ1-6, with D unresolved. The CDR3 extends over 13 amino acids. Germline lookup yields CDR1 MDHEN and CDR2 SYDVKM. Between the trimmed V and J ends, which lost 5 bases and 9 bases, there was a span of 11 bases. CDR3 DNA sequence: TGTGCCAGCAGTACCGGGATAAGTTCACCCCTCCACTTT. This sequence encodes CASSTGISSPLHF.

This clone was seen only a few times. The V gene is TRBV7-2, the J gene TRBJ1-2; a possible D gene is TRBD1 (6 bases). The CDR3 has 14 amino acids. V was trimmed by 3 bases and J by 5 bases, leaving 13 bases between them. Germline V lookup: CDR1 SGHTA, CDR2 FQGNSA. The CDR3 nucleotides are TGTGCCAGCAGCTTCGGCAGGGGAATTTATGGCTACACCTTC. Its translation: CASSFGRGIYGYTF.

In its sample, this clone was seen once. The chain recombines TRBV5-1 with TRBJ1-6; D is unresolved. The V end was cut by 0 bases, the J end by 7 bases, with 8 bases between. This CDR3 spans 14 amino acids. The germline CDR1 and CDR2 sequences are SGHRS and YFSETQ. CDR3 in amino acids: CASSLEGGNSPLHF. CDR3 coding DNA: TGCGCCAGCAGCTTGGAGGGAGGAAATTCACCCCTCCACTTT.

The rearrangement joins TRBV13 to TRBJ1-5; 7 positions agree with TRBD1. V was clipped by 0 bases and J by 0 bases; unmatched bases: 17. CDR3 length equals 21 residues. Germline assignment: CDR1 PRHDT and CDR2 FYEKMQ (reference sequence). The CDR3 DNA is TGTGCCAGCAGCTTAGGAAAGCGGTCGACAGGGAGTGGGTATAGCAATCAGCCCCAGCATTTT. It specifies CASSLGKRSTGSGYSNQPQHF.

V and J are TRBV19 and TRBJ1-5, with TRBD1 as a possible D gene (5 bases). Trimming cost V 7 bases and J 0 bases, with 13 bases left between them. This CDR3 spans 15 amino acids. CDR1 is LNHDA and CDR2 is SQIVND in the germline V gene (reference sequence). CDR3 residues: CASTVGGNSNQPQHF. In nucleotides, the CDR3 is TGTGCCAGTACAGTGGGGGGAAATAGCAATCAGCCCCAGCATTTT.

The sample holds a few counts of this clone. The chain links TRBV11-2 to TRBJ2-7; 11 bases align to TRBD2. CDR3 length: 18 amino acids. Germline V gives CDR1 SGHAT, CDR2 FQNNGV. The junction had 13 bases not matched to a gene; V was cut back by 4 bases and J by 2 bases. The CDR3 here is CASSSSGGHSRAPYEQYF. CDR3 DNA sequence: TGTGCCAGCAGCTCTAGCGGGGGGCACAGCCGTGCCCCCTACGAGCAGTACTTC.

The sample holds a few counts of this clone. The V gene is TRBV10-1, the J gene TRBJ2-3, with TRBD2 as a possible D gene (5 bases). The CDR3 has 14 amino acids. V lost 2 bases, J lost 4 bases, and 10 bases lay in between. From germline, CDR1 is WNHNN and CDR2 SYGVQD (reference sequence). The CDR3 reads CASSENSVADTQYF. CDR3 coding DNA: TGCGCCAGCAGTGAGAATAGCGTCGCAGATACGCAGTATTTT.

The chain has TRBV29-1 and TRBJ2-5; a weak D match, TRBD2 (6 bases). Per germline, CDR1 SQVTM and CDR2 ANQGSEA. V gave up 2 bases and J gave up 0 bases, with 13 bases separating them. This CDR3 region has 15 residues. CDR3 sequence: CSVEMAGINQETQYF. DNA of the CDR3: TGCAGCGTTGAAATGGCGGGGATTAACCAAGAGACCCAGTACTTC.

V gene TRBV29-1 combines with J gene TRBJ1-4; D possibly corresponds to TRBD1 (6 bases). The germline V gene encodes CDR1 SQVTM and CDR2 ANQGSEA. There are 13 residues in the CDR3. Deletions cut 8 bases from V and 2 bases from J, with 12 bases between. This CDR3 is CSTRGGTNEKLFF. The CDR3 DNA reads TGCAGCACGAGAGGGGGGACTAATGAAAAACTGTTTTTT.

The chain employs TRBV11-2 and TRBJ2-1; 11 bases align to TRBD1. Trimming took 6 bases from V and 6 from J; bases not matched to a gene: 7. This CDR3 has 15 amino acids. CDR1 is SGHAT and CDR2 is FQNNGV in the germline V gene. CDR3 residues: CASRKGTGGSNEQFF. CDR3 bases: TGTGCCAGCAGGAAAGGGACAGGGGGGTCCAATGAGCAGTTCTTC. The full variable domain, rest sourced from reference TRBV11-2 and TRBJ2-1, is EAGVAQSPRYKIIEKRQSVAFWCNPISGHATLYWYQQILGQGPKLLIQFQNNGVVDDSQLPKDRFSAERLKGVDSTLKIQPAKLEDSAVYLCASRKGTGGSNEQFFGPGTRLTVL.

The chain uses TRBV28 and TRBJ2-3; TRBD2 aligns across 9 bases. This CDR3 spans 16 amino acids. Trimming removed 8 bases from V and 0 bases from J; junction bases left unmatched: 9. Germline loops: CDR1 MDHEN, CDR2 SYDVKM. The CDR3 nucleotides are TGTGCCAGCGCTAGCGGGATGGGGACTAGCACAGATACGCAGTATTTT. Translation: CASASGMGTSTDTQYF.

The chain couples TRBV6-6 to TRBJ1-5, with D uncertain. This CDR3 comprises 14 residues. Germline CDR1 and CDR2: MNHNY and SVGAGI (reference sequence). V gave up 7 bases and J gave up 3 bases, with 13 bases separating them. The CDR3 sequence: CASIPYSDNQPQHF. The CDR3 DNA reads TGTGCCAGCATCCCTTACAGTGACAATCAGCCCCAGCATTTT.

V is TRBV29-1 and J is TRBJ1-2, with unresolved D. From germline, CDR1 is SQVTM and CDR2 ANQGSEA. The length of the CDR3 is 13 residues. V lost 1 base and J 8 bases, leaving 14 bases between the germline ends. The chain's CDR3 is CSVEVGQGWGYTF. As DNA, the CDR3 is TGCAGCGTTGAAGTAGGGCAAGGTTGGGGCTACACCTTC.

The chain carries TRBV11-3 and TRBJ1-1; TRBD1 matches 10 bases. This CDR3 spans 16 amino acids. J lost 0 bases, V lost 1 base, and 2 bases had no gene match. CDR1 SGHNT and CDR2 YENEEA come from the germline V gene. CDR3 nucleotide sequence: TGTGCCAGCAGCTTAGGACAGGGGGCAATGAACACTGAAGCTTTCTTT. The encoded protein is CASSLGQGAMNTEAFF.